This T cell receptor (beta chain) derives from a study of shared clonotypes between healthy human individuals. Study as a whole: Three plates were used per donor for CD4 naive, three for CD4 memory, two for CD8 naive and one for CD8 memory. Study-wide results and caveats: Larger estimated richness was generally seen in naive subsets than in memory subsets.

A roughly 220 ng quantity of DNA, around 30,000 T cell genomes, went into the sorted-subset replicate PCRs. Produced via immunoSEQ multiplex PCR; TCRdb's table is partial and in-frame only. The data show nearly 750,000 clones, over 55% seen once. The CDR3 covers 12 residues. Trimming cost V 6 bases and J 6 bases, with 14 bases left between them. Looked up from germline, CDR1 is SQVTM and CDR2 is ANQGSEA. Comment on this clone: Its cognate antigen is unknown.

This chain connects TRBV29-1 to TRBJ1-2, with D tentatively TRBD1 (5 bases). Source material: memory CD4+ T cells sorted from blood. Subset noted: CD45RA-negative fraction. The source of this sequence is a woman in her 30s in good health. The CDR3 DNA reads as TGCAGCGTCGACCGGGGCGAGAATGGCTACACCTTC. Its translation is CSVDRGENGYTF.